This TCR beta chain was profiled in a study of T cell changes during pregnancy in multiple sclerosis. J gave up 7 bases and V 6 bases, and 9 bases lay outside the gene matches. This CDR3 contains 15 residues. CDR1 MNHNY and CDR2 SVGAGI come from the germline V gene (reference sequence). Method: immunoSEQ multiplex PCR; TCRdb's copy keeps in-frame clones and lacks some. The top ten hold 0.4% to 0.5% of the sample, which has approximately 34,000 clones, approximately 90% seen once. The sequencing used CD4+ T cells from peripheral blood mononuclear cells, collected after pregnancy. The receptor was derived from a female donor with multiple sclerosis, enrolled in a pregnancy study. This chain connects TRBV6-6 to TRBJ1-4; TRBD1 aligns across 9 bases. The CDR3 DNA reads TGTGCCAGCAGAACTCACAGGGGGCCGGGTGAAAAACTGTTTTTT. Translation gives CASRTHRGPGEKLFF.